This TCR beta chain comes out of a study of T cell repertoires in cytomegalovirus infection. Study details: Selection of CMV epitopes for the study included recently identified HLA-C-restricted and well-studied HLA-B-restricted ones. TCR beta signatures that were public indicated CMV infection and matching HLA type.

TCRdb reprocessed the reads via MiXCR and lists one record per CDR3 protein. Seen here are fewer than 1,000,000 distinct CDR3 sequences, approximately 31% observed once, and the top ten hold over 12%. Study results and caveats: Carriers of CMV plus the relevant HLA were identified by cumulative public TCR beta family frequency. There were HLA-C-restricted CMV-specific TCR beta clonotypes dominating the ex vivo response.

This CDR3 region has 18 residues. The germline gives CDR1 SGHAT, CDR2 FQNNGV. The V end lost 5 bases, the J end lost 4 bases, and 23 bases lay between the germline ends. About this clonotype: No antigen is known for it.

This receptor was taken from a human donor in good health (CMV status not recorded). Some clones in this sample may be carry-over from other donors' samples. This chain connects TRBV11-2 to TRBJ2-2, with D maybe TRBD2 (7 bases). The sample in question was cultured CD8+ T cells from PBMCs, obtained from culture after CMV antigen stimulation. CDR3 loop: CASSPLWGGEKITGELFF. Written as DNA, the CDR3 is TGTGCCAGCAGCCCCCTTTGGGGGGGCGAAAAGATCACCGGGGAGCTGTTTTTT.